The rows below give T cell receptor beta chains drawn from one sample of a study of T cell changes during pregnancy in multiple sclerosis. Profiling relied on immunoSEQ multiplex PCR, and the TCRdb table lists in-frame clones only, not all of them. Of tens of thousands of clones listed, less than 95% were seen once; the top ten hold approximately 12%. This specimen consisted of CD8+ T cells from peripheral blood mononuclear cells, obtained before pregnancy. These receptors were obtained from a female donor with multiple sclerosis, enrolled in a pregnancy study. Each CDR3 is given with its conserved first and last residue. The D gene is left open where the match is weak. Some rows have no size entry. The others give once, few or many, or a class for an expanded clone.

NA,NA,TRBV27,TRBJ2-7,TGTGCCAGCAGTTCCGGGACTCCCCCCCGCGAGCAGTACTTC,CASSSGTPPREQYF
NA,NA,TRBV29-1,TRBJ1-1,TGCAGCGTTCTCGGGGGGGGCCCAAAAACATTGGGGAACACTGAAGCTTTCTTT,CSVLGGGPKTLGNTEAFF
NA,NA,TRBV11-3,TRBJ2-7,TGTGCCAGCAGCTTAGGACAGACCCCTTCCTACGAGCAGTACTTC,CASSLGQTPSYEQYF
NA,TRBD1,TRBV27,TRBJ1-3,TGTGCCAGCAGTTTATCGGGGACAGATTTCATCGGAAACACCATATATTTT,CASSLSGTDFIGNTIYF
NA,NA,TRBV2,TRBJ1-5,TGTGCCAGCGGGATGACAGGTAATCAGCCCCAGCATTTT,CASGMTGNQPQHF
NA,NA,TRBV9,TRBJ2-2,TGTGCCAGCAGCGTCTTCAGGGCATCGACCGGGGAGCTGTTTTTT,CASSVFRASTGELFF
once,NA,TRBV30,TRBJ1-5,TGTGCCTGGAGTGTGGGGAGGGGCAATCAGCCCCAGCATTTT,CAWSVGRGNQPQHF
few,TRBD1,TRBV30,TRBJ1-6,TGTGCCTGGAGTTCAAAGGGGACAGATAACTCACCCCTCCACTTT,CAWSSKGTDNSPLHF
NA,TRBD1,TRBV5-1,TRBJ2-2,TGCGCCAGCAGTTCCACGCCGGGACAGGGCACCGGGGAGCTGTTTTTT,CASSSTPGQGTGELFF
once,NA,TRBV5-1,TRBJ2-3,TGCGCCAGCAGCTTGGTAGGGGGAACGGGCACAGATACGCAGTATTTT,CASSLVGGTGTDTQYF
NA,NA,TRBV7-9,TRBJ2-7,TGTGCCAGCAGCTTCAGGGATCTTCCTGAGCAGTACTTC,CASSFRDLPEQYF
NA,TRBD2,TRBV27,TRBJ2-7,TGTGCCAGCAGCAGGCCCGGGACTAGCTCCTACGAGCAGTACTTC,CASSRPGTSSYEQYF
NA,TRBD1,TRBV6-1,TRBJ2-4,TGTGCCAGCAGTGAGGAAGGACAGGGGGCTTGGGGCAAAAACATTCAGTACTTC,CASSEEGQGAWGKNIQYF